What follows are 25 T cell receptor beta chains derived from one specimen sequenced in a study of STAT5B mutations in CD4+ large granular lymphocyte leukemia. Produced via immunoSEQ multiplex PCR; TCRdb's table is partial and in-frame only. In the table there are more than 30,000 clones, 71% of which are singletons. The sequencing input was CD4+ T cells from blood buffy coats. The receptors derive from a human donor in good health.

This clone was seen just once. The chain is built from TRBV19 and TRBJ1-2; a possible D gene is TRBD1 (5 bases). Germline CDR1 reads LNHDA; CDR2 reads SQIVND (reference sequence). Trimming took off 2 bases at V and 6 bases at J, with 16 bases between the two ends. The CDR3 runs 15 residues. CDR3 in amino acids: CASSIPRPQQDGYTF. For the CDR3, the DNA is TGTGCCAGTAGTATACCCAGGCCCCAACAGGATGGCTACACCTTC.

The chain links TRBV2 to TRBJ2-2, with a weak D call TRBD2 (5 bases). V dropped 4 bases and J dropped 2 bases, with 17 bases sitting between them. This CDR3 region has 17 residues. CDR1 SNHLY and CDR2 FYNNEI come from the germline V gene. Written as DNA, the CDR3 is TGTGCCAGCAGTGTCTTGGTCCAAAGGACTAACACCGGGGAGCTGTTTTTT. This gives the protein CASSVLVQRTNTGELFF. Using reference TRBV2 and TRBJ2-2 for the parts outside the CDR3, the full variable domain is EPEVTQTPSHQVTQMGQEVILRCVPISNHLYFYWYRQILGQKVEFLVSFYNNEISEKSEIFDDQFSVERPDGSNFTLKIRSTKLEDSAMYFCASSVLVQRTNTGELFFGEGSRLTVL.

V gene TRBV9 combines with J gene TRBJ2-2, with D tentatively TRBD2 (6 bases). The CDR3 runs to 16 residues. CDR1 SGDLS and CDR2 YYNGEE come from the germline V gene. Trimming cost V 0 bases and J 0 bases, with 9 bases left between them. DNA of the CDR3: TGTGCCAGCAGCGTAGGAGGCGGGGCGAACACCGGGGAGCTGTTTTTT. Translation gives CASSVGGGANTGELFF.

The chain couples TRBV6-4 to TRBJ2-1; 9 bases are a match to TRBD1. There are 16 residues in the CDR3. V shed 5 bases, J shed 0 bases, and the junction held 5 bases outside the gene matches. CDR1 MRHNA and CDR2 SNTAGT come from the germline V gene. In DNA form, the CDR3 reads TGTGCCAGCAGTCCGGGACAGGGAAACTCCTACAATGAGCAGTTCTTC. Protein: CASSPGQGNSYNEQFF.

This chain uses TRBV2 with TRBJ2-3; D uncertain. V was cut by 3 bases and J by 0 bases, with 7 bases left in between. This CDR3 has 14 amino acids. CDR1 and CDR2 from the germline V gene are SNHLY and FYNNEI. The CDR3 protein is CASSEVLSTDTQYF. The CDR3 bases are TGTGCCAGCAGTGAGGTCCTTAGCACAGATACGCAGTATTTT.

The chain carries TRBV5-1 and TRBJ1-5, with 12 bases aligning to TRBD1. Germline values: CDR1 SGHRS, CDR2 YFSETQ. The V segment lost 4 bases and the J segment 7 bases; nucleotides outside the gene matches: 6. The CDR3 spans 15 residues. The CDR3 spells CASSPGTGGYQPQHF. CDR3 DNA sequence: TGCGCCAGCAGCCCCGGGACAGGGGGCTACCAGCCCCAGCATTTT.

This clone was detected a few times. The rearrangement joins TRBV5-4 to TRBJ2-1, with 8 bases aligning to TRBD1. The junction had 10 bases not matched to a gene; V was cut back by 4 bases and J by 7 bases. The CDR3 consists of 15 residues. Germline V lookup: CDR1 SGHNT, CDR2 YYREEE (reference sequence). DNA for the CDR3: TGTGCCAGCAGCCCGTTGACAGGGGCTAATAATGAGCAGTTCTTC. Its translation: CASSPLTGANNEQFF.

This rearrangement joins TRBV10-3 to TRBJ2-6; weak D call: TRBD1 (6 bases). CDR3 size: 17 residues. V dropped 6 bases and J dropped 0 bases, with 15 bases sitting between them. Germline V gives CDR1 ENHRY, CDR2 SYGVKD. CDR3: CAIREPGQFSGANVLTF. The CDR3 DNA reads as TGTGCCATCAGGGAGCCGGGACAATTCTCTGGGGCCAACGTCCTGACTTTC.

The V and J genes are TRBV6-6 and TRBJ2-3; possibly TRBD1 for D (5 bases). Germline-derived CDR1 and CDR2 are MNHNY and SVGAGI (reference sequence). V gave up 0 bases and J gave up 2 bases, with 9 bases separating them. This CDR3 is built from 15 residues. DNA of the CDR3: TGTGCCAGCAGTTACTCGACGACAGCCACAGATACGCAGTATTTT. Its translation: CASSYSTTATDTQYF.

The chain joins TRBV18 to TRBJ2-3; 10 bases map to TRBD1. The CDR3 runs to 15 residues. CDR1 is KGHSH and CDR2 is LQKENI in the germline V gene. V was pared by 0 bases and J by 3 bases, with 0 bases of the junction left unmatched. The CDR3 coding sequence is TGTGCCAGCTCACCACCGGACAGGGGGACAGATACGCAGTATTTT. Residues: CASSPPDRGTDTQYF.

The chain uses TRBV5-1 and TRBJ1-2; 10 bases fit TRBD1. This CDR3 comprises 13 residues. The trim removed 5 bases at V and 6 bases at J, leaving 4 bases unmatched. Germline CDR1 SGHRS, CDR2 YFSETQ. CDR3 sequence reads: CASRPGQGDGYTF. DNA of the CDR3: TGCGCCAGCAGGCCCGGACAGGGGGATGGCTACACCTTC.

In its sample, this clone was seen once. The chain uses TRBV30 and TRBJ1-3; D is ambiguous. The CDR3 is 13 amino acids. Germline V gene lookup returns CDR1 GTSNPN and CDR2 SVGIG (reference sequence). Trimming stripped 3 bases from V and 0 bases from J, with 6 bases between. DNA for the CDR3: TGTGCCTGGAGCCCTAACTCTGGAAACACCATATATTTT. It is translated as CAWSPNSGNTIYF.

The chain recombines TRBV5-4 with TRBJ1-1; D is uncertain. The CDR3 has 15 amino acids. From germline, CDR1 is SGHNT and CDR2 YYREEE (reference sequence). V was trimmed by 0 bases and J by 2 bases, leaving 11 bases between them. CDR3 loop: CASSLAGRQNTEAFF. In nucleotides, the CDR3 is TGTGCCAGCAGCTTGGCTGGGAGACAAAACACTGAAGCTTTCTTT.

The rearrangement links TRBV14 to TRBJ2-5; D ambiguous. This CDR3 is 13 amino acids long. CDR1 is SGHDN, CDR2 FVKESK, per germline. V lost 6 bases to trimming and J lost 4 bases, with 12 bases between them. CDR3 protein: CASSSSGVETQYF. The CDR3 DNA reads TGTGCCAGCAGTTCGTCAGGAGTAGAGACCCAGTACTTC.

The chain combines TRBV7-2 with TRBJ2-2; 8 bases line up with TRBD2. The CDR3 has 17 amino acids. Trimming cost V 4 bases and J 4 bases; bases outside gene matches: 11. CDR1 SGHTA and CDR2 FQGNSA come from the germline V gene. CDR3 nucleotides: TGTGCCAGCAGCTCCTCAGCTTTAGCGGGAAGCACCGGGGAGCTGTTTTTT. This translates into CASSSSALAGSTGELFF.

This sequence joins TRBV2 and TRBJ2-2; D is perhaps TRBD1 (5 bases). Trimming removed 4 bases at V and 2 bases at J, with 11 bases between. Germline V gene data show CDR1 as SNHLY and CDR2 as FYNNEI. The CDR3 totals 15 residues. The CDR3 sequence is CASSGTTHNTGELFF. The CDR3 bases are TGTGCCAGCAGTGGGACAACCCACAACACCGGGGAGCTGTTTTTT.

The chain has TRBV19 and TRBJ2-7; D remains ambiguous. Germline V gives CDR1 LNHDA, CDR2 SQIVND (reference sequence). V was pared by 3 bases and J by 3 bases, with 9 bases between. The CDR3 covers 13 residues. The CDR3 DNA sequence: TGTGCCAGTAGTATTGGACCGAGCTACGAGCAGTACTTC. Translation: CASSIGPSYEQYF.

The CDR3 sequence is CAGQPGGSNEKLFF. The DNA of the CDR3 is TGTGCCGGACAACCCGGGGGTTCCAATGAAAAACTGTTTTTT. V is TRBV7-9 and J is TRBJ1-4, with D perhaps matching TRBD1 (5 bases). This CDR3 has 14 amino acids. The V end lost 11 bases, the J end lost 5 bases, and 18 bases lay between the germline ends. CDR1 is SEHNR, CDR2 FQNEAQ, per germline (reference sequence).

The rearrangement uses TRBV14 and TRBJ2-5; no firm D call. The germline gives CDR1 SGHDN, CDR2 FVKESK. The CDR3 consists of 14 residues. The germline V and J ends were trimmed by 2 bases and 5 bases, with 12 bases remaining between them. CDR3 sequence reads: CASSQSPTRETQYF. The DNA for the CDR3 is TGTGCCAGCAGCCAATCCCCGACTCGGGAGACCCAGTACTTC.

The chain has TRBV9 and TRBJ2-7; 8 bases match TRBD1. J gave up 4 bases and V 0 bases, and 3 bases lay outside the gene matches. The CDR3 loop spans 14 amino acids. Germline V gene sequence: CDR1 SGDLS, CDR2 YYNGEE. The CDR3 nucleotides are TGTGCCAGCAGCGTAGCAGGGGGCAGATACGAGCAGTACTTC. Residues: CASSVAGGRYEQYF.

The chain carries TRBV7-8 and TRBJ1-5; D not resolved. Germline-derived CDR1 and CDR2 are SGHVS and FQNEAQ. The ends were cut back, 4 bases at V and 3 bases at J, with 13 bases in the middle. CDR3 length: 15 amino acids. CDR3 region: CASSYQPGSNQPQHF. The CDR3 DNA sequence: TGTGCCAGCAGCTACCAGCCCGGATCCAATCAGCCCCAGCATTTT.

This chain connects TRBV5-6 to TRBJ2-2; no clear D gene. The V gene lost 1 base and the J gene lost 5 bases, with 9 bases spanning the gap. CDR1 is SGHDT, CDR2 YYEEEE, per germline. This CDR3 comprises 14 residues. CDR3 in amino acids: CASSLFRITGELFF. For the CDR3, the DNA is TGTGCCAGCAGCTTGTTTAGGATAACCGGGGAGCTGTTTTTT.

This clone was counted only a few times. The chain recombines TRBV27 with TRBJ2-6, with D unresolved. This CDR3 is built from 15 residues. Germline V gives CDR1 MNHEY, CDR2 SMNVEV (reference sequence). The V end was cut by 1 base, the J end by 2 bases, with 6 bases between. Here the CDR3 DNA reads TGTGCCAGCAGTTTATACTGGACTGGGGCCAACGTCCTGACTTTC. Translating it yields CASSLYWTGANVLTF.

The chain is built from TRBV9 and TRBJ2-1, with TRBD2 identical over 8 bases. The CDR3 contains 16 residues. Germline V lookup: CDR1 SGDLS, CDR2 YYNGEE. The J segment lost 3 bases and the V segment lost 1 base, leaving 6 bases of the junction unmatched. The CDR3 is CASSVRAGGDYNEQFF. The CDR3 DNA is TGTGCCAGCAGCGTAAGGGCGGGGGGCGACTACAATGAGCAGTTCTTC. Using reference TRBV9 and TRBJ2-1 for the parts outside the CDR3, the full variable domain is DSGVTQTPKHLITATGQRVTLRCSPRSGDLSVYWYQQSLDQGLQFLIQYYNGEERAKGNILERFSAQQFPDLHSELNLSSLELGDSALYFCASSVRAGGDYNEQFFGPGTRLTVL.

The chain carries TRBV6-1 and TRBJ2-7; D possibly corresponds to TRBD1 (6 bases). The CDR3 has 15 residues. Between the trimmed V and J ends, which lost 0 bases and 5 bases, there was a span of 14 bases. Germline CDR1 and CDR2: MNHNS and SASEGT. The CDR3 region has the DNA TGTGCCAGCAGTGAAGCAGAGGGACATCTAGACGAGCAGTACTTC. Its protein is CASSEAEGHLDEQYF.